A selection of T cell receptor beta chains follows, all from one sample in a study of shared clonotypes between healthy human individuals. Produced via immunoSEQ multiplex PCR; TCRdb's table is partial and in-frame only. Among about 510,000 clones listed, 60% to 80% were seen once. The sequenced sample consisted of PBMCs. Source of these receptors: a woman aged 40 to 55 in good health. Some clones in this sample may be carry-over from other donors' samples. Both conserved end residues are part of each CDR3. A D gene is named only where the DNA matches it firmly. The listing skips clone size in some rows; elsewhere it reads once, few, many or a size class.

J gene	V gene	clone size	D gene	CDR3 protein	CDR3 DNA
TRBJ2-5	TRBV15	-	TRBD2	CATSRDLAVQETQYF	TGTGCCACCAGCAGAGACCTAGCGGTCCAAGAGACCCAGTACTTC
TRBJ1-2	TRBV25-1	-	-	CASSEPGIRGYTF	TGTGCCAGCAGTGAACCAGGGATACGTGGCTACACCTTC
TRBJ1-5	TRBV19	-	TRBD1	CASSKDRDQPQHF	TGTGCCAGTAGTAAAGACAGGGATCAGCCCCAGCATTTT
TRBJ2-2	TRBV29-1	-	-	CSVGNTGELFF	TGCAGCGTTGGAAACACCGGGGAGCTGTTTTTT
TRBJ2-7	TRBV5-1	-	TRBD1	CASSQDRRLAYEQYF	TGCGCCAGCAGCCAGGACAGGCGGCTTGCCTACGAGCAGTACTTC
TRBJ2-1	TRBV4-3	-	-	CASSQGLGEQFF	TGCGCCAGCAGCCAAGGGTTGGGGGAGCAGTTCTTC
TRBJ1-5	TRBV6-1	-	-	CASSERTVGNQPQHF	TGTGCCAGCAGTGAAAGGACAGTTGGGAATCAGCCCCAGCATTTT
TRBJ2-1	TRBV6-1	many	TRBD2	CASIMGLDFNEQFF	TGTGCCAGCATTATGGGACTAGATTTCAATGAGCAGTTCTTC
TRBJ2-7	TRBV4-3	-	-	CASSPAGPTYEQYF	TGCGCCAGCAGCCCGGCGGGGCCAACTTACGAGCAGTACTTC
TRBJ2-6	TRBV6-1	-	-	CASSVRPSGANVLTF	TGTGCCAGCAGTGTACGTCCCTCTGGGGCCAACGTCCTGACTTTC
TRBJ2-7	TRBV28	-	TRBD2	CASISERDGQYF	TGTGCCAGCATCTCGGAGCGGGACGGGCAGTACTTC
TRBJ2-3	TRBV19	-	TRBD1	CASSGDRGSTDTQYF	TGTGCCAGTAGTGGGGACAGGGGCTCCACAGATACGCAGTATTTT
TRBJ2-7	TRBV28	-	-	CASNLPNSYEQYF	TGTGCCAGCAACTTGCCCAACTCCTACGAGCAGTACTTC
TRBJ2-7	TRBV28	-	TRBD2	CASSFARSGIDEQYF	TGTGCCAGCAGTTTTGCACGTAGCGGGATCGACGAGCAGTACTTC
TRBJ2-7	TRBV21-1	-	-	CASKKLYEQYF	TGTGCCAGCAAGAAACTGTACGAGCAGTACTTC
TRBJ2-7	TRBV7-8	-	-	CASTRGSEQYF	TGTGCCAGCACTCGGGGGTCCGAGCAGTACTTC
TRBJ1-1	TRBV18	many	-	CASSQIQDPNTEAFF	TGTGCCAGCTCACAGATACAGGACCCGAACACTGAAGCTTTCTTT
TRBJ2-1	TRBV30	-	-	CAWSVGGKRQFF	TGTGCCTGGAGTGTAGGAGGGAAACGACAGTTCTTC
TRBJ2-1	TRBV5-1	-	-	CASSLGSPLLVEQFF	TGCGCCAGCAGCTTAGGGTCTCCCTTATTGGTTGAGCAGTTCTTC
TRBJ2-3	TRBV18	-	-	CASSPLGSTDTQYF	TGTGCCAGCTCACCACTAGGCTCCACAGATACGCAGTATTTT
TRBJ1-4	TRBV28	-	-	CASSPPGGYEKLFF	TGTGCCAGCAGTCCACCTGGCGGCTATGAAAAACTGTTTTTT
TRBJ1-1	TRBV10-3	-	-	CAIRPGTKDEAFF	TGTGCCATCAGACCCGGGACAAAAGATGAAGCTTTCTTT
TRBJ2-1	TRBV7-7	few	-	CASSSQGGNEQFF	TGTGCCAGCAGCTCCCAAGGGGGGAATGAGCAGTTCTTC
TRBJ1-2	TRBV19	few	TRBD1	CASSTTGAYGYTF	TGTGCCAGTAGTACGACAGGGGCGTATGGCTACACCTTC
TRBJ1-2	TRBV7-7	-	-	CASSSVRAPSLNYGYTF	TGTGCCAGCAGCTCAGTCAGGGCTCCATCACTTAACTATGGCTACACCTTC
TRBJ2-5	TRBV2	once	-	CASSEEGVHQETQYF	TGTGCCAGCAGTGAAGAGGGGGTACACCAAGAGACCCAGTACTTC
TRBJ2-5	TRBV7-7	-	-	CASSLLERETQYF	TGTGCTAGCAGCTTATTAGAGCGGGAGACCCAGTACTTC
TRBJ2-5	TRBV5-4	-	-	CASRVVGGRRETQYF	TGTGCCAGCAGGGTTGTGGGGGGCCGACGGGAGACCCAGTACTTC
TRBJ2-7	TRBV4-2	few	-	CASSQDRDSPSYEQYF	TGTGCCAGCAGCCAAGACCGGGACTCTCCTTCCTACGAGCAGTACTTC
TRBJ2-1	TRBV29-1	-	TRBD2	CSVDGDGGLAFNEQFF	TGCAGCGTTGATGGTGACGGAGGACTAGCTTTCAATGAGCAGTTCTTC
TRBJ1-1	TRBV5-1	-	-	CASSPARTGTEAFF	TGCGCCAGCAGCCCTGCCCGGACGGGCACTGAAGCTTTCTTT
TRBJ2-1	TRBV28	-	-	CATLQVNEQFF	TGTGCCACCCTACAGGTTAATGAGCAGTTCTTC
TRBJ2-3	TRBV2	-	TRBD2	CAGAGTSGSADTQYF	TGTGCCGGCGCGGGGACTAGCGGGAGTGCAGATACGCAGTATTTT
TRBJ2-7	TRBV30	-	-	CAWSDTYEQYF	TGTGCCTGGAGCGACACCTACGAGCAGTACTTC
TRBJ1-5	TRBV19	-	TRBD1	CATQGQGLSNQPQHF	TGTGCCACGCAAGGACAGGGCCTAAGCAATCAGCCCCAGCATTTT
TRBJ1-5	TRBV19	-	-	CASSLWWEGNQPQHF	TGTGCCAGTAGTCTATGGTGGGAGGGCAATCAGCCCCAGCATTTT
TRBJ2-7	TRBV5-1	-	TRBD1	CASSLEGQAYEQYF	TGCGCCAGCAGCTTGGAGGGACAGGCCTACGAGCAGTACTTC
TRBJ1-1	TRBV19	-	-	CASSIRQVENTEAFF	TGTGCCAGTAGTATACGGCAGGTCGAAAACACTGAAGCTTTCTTT
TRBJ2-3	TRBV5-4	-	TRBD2	CASSLVAAGGFRDTQYF	TGTGCCAGCAGCTTGGTCGCGGCGGGAGGGTTCAGGGATACGCAGTATTTT
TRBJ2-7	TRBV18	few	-	CASSQNSFTPREQYF	TGTGCCAGCTCACAGAACTCCTTTACCCCGAGGGAGCAGTACTTC
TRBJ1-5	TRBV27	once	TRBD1	CASKWTGRNQPQHF	TGTGCCAGCAAGTGGACAGGGCGCAATCAGCCCCAGCATTTT
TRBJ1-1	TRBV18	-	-	CASSRGARENTEAFF	TGTGCCAGCTCTAGAGGTGCGCGGGAGAACACTGAAGCTTTCTTT
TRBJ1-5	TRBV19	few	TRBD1	CASRPDRASNQPQHF	TGTGCCAGTAGGCCGGACAGGGCTAGCAATCAGCCCCAGCATTTT
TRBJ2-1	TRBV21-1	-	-	CASSKPQREWSYNEQFF	TGTGCCAGCAGCAAACCGCAGCGGGAGTGGTCCTACAATGAGCAGTTCTTC
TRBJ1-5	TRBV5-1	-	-	CASSLAGQSNQPQHF	TGCGCCAGCAGCTTGGCGGGGCAGAGCAATCAGCCCCAGCATTTT